This TCR beta chain was documented in a study of vaccination effects on CD4 cells after COVID-19. The V gene lost 2 bases and the J gene lost 8 bases, with 14 bases spanning the gap. The CDR3 spans 15 residues. Looked up from germline, CDR1 is SGDLS and CDR2 is YYNGEE. The assay was immunoSEQ multiplex PCR, and TCRdb's table has in-frame clones only and misses some. Of fewer than 90,000 clones listed, 60% to 75% are singletons. Peptide-pool stimulation followed by sequencing identified expanded antigen-specific CD4+ clonotypes in the ViraFEST assay. The authors isolated CD4+ T cells after roughly 10 days of culture. The person's infection with SARS-CoV-2, confirmed by PCR, took place between March and December 2020. It was an HIV-1 Nef peptide pool that made up the negative control culture. Comment on this clone: Antigen: not known.

The sequencing here drew on CD4+ T cells from PBMCs cultured with HIV peptides, taken before COVID-19 vaccination. As for subset: HIV-1 Nef peptide pool negative control/reference culture. The V gene is TRBV9, the J gene TRBJ1-6, with D hard to call. This clonotype was obtained from a human donor who had a prior SARS-CoV-2 infection. In nucleotides, the CDR3 is TGTGCCAGCAGCGTTCTGGACGGGTTGGATTCACCCCTCCACTTT. Translation: CASSVLDGLDSPLHF.